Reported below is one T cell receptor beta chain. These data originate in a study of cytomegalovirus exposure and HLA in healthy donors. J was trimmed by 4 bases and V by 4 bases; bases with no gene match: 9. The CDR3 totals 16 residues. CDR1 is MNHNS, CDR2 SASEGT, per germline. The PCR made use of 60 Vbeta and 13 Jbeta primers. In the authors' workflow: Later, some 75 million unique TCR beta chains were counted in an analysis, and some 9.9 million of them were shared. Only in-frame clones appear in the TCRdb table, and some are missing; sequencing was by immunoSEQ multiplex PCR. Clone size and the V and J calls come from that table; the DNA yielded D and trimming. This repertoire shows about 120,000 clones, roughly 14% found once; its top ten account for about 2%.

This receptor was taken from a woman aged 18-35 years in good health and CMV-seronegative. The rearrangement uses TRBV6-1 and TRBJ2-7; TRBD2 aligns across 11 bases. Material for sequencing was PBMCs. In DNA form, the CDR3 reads TGTGCCAGCAGTGTGTTCCTAGCGGGAGGTTTGTACGAGCAGTACTTC. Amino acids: CASSVFLAGGLYEQYF.